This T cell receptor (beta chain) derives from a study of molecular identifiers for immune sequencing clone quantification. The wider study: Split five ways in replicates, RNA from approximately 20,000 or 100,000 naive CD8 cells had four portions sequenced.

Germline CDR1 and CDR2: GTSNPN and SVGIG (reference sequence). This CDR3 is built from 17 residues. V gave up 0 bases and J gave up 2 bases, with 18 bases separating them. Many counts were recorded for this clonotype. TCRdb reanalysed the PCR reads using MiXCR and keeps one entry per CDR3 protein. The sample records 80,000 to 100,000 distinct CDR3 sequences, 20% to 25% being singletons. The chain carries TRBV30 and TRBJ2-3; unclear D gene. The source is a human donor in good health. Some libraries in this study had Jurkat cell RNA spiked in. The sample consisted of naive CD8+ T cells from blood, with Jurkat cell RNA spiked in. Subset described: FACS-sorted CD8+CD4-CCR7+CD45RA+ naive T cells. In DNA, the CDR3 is TGTGCCTGGAGTGTTCGGCCATCGGCCAAGTACACAGATACGCAGTATTTT. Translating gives CAWSVRPSAKYTDTQYF.